These 24 T cell receptor beta chains were sequenced from one sample in a study of blood T cell repertoires in COVID-19. TCRdb's table, derived via immunoSEQ multiplex PCR, lists solely in-frame clones and lacks some. The sample records around 110,000 clones, around 80% being singletons. The specimen sequenced was peripheral blood. The receptors were sampled from a man between 65 and 85 years old with active or convalescent COVID-19.

The V and J genes are TRBV5-1 and TRBJ2-2; 8 nucleotides align to TRBD2. V shed 0 bases, J shed 1 base, and the junction held 2 bases outside the gene matches. The length of the CDR3 is 16 residues. Germline assignment: CDR1 SGHRS and CDR2 YFSETQ. Here the CDR3 DNA reads TGCGCCAGCAGCTTGGACGCGGGAGGGAACACCGGGGAGCTGTTTTTT. It is translated as CASSLDAGGNTGELFF.

The J gene is TRBJ2-1, the V gene TRBV10-3, with 9 bases matching TRBD1. Germline V lookup: CDR1 ENHRY, CDR2 SYGVKD. CDR3 length: 15 amino acids. V shed 4 bases, J shed 4 bases, and the junction held 5 bases outside the gene matches. CDR3 amino acids: CAISAAGQGYNEQFF. In nucleotides, the CDR3 is TGTGCCATCAGTGCAGCGGGACAGGGTTACAATGAGCAGTTCTTC.

V is TRBV5-4 and J is TRBJ2-4; TRBD2 matches 9 bases. The ends lost 4 bases at V and 0 bases at J; junction bases unmatched: 5. Germline V gives CDR1 SGHNT, CDR2 YYREEE (reference sequence). The CDR3 sequence is 16 residues long. The CDR3 sequence is CASSLGTSLAKNIQYF. CDR3 DNA: TGTGCCAGCAGCCTCGGGACTAGCCTAGCCAAAAACATTCAGTACTTC.

This clone was seen more than once but under ten times. The chain employs TRBV18 and TRBJ2-5; 10 bases match TRBD1. CDR3 length equals 16 residues. With 5 bases clipped from V and 4 bases from J, the junction kept 10 bases outside the gene matches. In germline, CDR1 is KGHSH, CDR2 LQKENI. For the CDR3, the DNA is TGTGCCAGCTCATCGACAGGGGGCGCGGATGGAGAGACCCAGTACTTC. It codes for CASSSTGGADGETQYF.

This clone appeared a few times. V gene TRBV7-2 combines with J gene TRBJ1-5; D is unresolved. The V end was cut by 4 bases, the J end by 0 bases, with 4 bases between. CDR1 is SGHTA, CDR2 FQGNSA, per germline. CDR3 length: 13 residues. DNA of the CDR3: TGTGCCAGCAGCTACACTAGCAATCAGCCCCAGCATTTT. Translating gives CASSYTSNQPQHF.

In this sample, this clone turned up once. The chain recombines TRBV12-5 with TRBJ2-7, with 10 bases matching TRBD2. Trimming cost V 6 bases and J 4 bases; bases outside gene matches: 6. This CDR3 has 14 residues. Germline V CDR1 and CDR2: LGHNT, FRNRAP. The CDR3 sequence: CASGEAGGPYEQYF. The CDR3 DNA reads as TGTGCTAGTGGCGAAGCGGGGGGGCCGTACGAGCAGTACTTC.

The chain is built from TRBV5-1 and TRBJ1-2; 9 bases are a match to TRBD1. This CDR3 comprises 15 residues. Losses at the gene ends were 4 bases for V and 6 bases for J; bases not matched to a gene: 10. CDR1 and CDR2 from the germline V gene are SGHRS and YFSETQ. CDR3 amino acids: CASSQTQGAINGYTF. The CDR3, as DNA: TGCGCCAGCAGCCAGACACAGGGGGCAATAAATGGCTACACCTTC.

J is TRBJ1-1 and V is TRBV18, with D maybe TRBD1 (6 bases). V was cut by 4 bases and J by 0 bases, with 12 bases left in between. The germline V gene has CDR1 KGHSH and CDR2 LQKENI. This CDR3 contains 15 residues. CDR3 region: CASSLGGHLNTEAFF. In nucleotides, the CDR3 is TGTGCCAGCTCACTAGGGGGACACTTGAACACTGAAGCTTTCTTT.

The rearrangement joins TRBV5-6 to TRBJ1-3; D is undetermined. The V and J ends lost 0 bases and 0 bases respectively, with 10 bases between them. Germline loops: CDR1 SGHDT, CDR2 YYEEEE. The CDR3 consists of 16 residues. This CDR3 is CASSLGQTHSGNTIYF. Written as DNA, the CDR3 is TGTGCCAGCAGCTTGGGGCAGACTCACTCTGGAAACACCATATATTTT.

The chain couples TRBV28 to TRBJ1-1; a weak D match, TRBD1 (5 bases). This CDR3 spans 13 amino acids. The V end was cut by 7 bases, the J end by 0 bases, with 9 bases between. From germline, CDR1 is MDHEN and CDR2 SYDVKM. CDR3 sequence: CASMDTMNTEAFF. The CDR3 coding sequence is TGTGCCAGCATGGACACGATGAACACTGAAGCTTTCTTT.

The chain employs TRBV11-2 and TRBJ2-4, with 9 bases fitting TRBD1. Germline V gene lookup returns CDR1 SGHAT and CDR2 FQNNGV. V gave up 5 bases and J gave up 6 bases; unmatched junction bases: 2. The CDR3 runs 13 residues. The CDR3 nucleotides are TGTGCCAGCAGCGCGGACAGGGGAAACATTCAGTACTTC. It specifies CASSADRGNIQYF.

This chain uses TRBV3-1 (or the pseudogene TRBV3-2) with TRBJ2-7; tentatively, D is TRBD1 (5 bases). The V gene's germline CDR1 is LGHDT and CDR2 YNNKEL (reference sequence). The CDR3 is made up of 15 amino acids. Trimming shortened V by 4 bases and J by 2 bases, and 15 bases separated the two germline ends. The CDR3 loop is CASSPSPDRTYEQYF. DNA for the CDR3: TGTGCCAGCAGCCCCAGCCCAGACAGAACCTACGAGCAGTACTTC.

The chain employs TRBV27 and TRBJ2-1; maybe TRBD2 (5 bases). Trimming removed 8 bases at V and 8 bases at J, with 19 bases between. The CDR3 is 14 residues long. Germline V gives CDR1 MNHEY, CDR2 SMNVEV (reference sequence). CDR3 protein: CASAWWVEGDEQFF. CDR3 DNA: TGTGCCAGCGCGTGGTGGGTTGAGGGTGATGAGCAGTTCTTC.

The rearrangement links TRBV5-1 to TRBJ1-1; D gene unclear. V was cut by 0 bases and J by 1 base, with 4 bases left in between. CDR1 and CDR2 from the germline V gene are SGHRS and YFSETQ. This CDR3 is built from 13 residues. The CDR3 here is CASSLVRNTEAFF. DNA for the CDR3: TGCGCCAGCAGCTTGGTTAGGAACACTGAAGCTTTCTTT.

The rearrangement uses TRBV5-1 and TRBJ2-2, with D maybe TRBD2 (5 bases). The V gene lost 4 bases and the J gene lost 6 bases, with 16 bases spanning the gap. Germline V CDR1 and CDR2: SGHRS, YFSETQ. CDR3 length equals 15 residues. The CDR3 spells CASSLISGEPGELFF. CDR3 coding DNA: TGCGCCAGCAGCCTGATCTCCGGGGAGCCCGGGGAGCTGTTTTTT.

The V call is TRBV6-6, the J call TRBJ2-3, with TRBD2 identical over 9 bases. The J segment lost 2 bases and the V segment lost 2 bases, leaving 5 bases of the junction unmatched. Germline CDR1 and CDR2: MNHNY and SVGAGI (reference sequence). This CDR3 has 16 amino acids. Here the CDR3 DNA reads TGTGCCAGCAGTTACCCGGAGCGGGGGGCCACAGATACGCAGTATTTT. Its protein is CASSYPERGATDTQYF.

This chain joins TRBV5-4 and TRBJ2-7; D perhaps matches TRBD1 (5 bases). The CDR3 covers 15 residues. Germline values: CDR1 SGHNT, CDR2 YYREEE (reference sequence). V lost 1 base, J lost 1 base, and 12 bases lay in between. CDR3 nucleotide sequence: TGTGCCAGCAGCTTGACAGGAATCGGGTCCTACGAGCAGTACTTC. It translates to CASSLTGIGSYEQYF.

This clone is labeled as medium-sized. V and J are TRBV7-9 and TRBJ2-3; the match to TRBD2 covers 15 bases. Germline CDR1 and CDR2: SEHNR and FQNEAQ (reference sequence). The CDR3 has 16 amino acids. V lost 10 bases and J lost 5; bases outside the gene matches: 10. CDR3 loop: CATRGLAGGPIDTQYF. CDR3 sequence (DNA): TGTGCCACGAGAGGACTAGCGGGGGGGCCAATAGATACGCAGTATTTT.

V and J are TRBV11-3 and TRBJ2-1, with no clear D. CDR3 length equals 13 residues. Germline V gene data show CDR1 as SGHNT and CDR2 as YENEEA. The V gene lost 2 bases and the J gene lost 8 bases, with 10 bases spanning the gap. The CDR3 loop is CASSLSGSHEQFF. Here the CDR3 DNA reads TGTGCCAGCAGCTTATCGGGTAGTCATGAGCAGTTCTTC. Supplemented by reference TRBV11-3 and TRBJ2-1, the full variable domain reads EAGVVQSPRYKIIEKKQPVAFWCNPISGHNTLYWYLQNLGQGPELLIRYENEEAVDDSQLPKDRFSAERLKGVDSTLKIQPAELGDSAVYLCASSLSGSHEQFFGPGTRLTVL.

The chain combines TRBV18 with TRBJ1-2; D is possibly TRBD1 (5 bases). This CDR3 spans 14 amino acids. Germline CDR1 KGHSH, CDR2 LQKENI. The V and J ends lost 1 base and 4 bases respectively, with 10 bases between them. The CDR3 spells CASSPLQGIYGYTF. The CDR3 nucleotides are TGTGCCAGCTCACCACTTCAGGGAATCTATGGCTACACCTTC.

V is TRBV7-9 and J is TRBJ1-4, with a possible D match to TRBD1 (6 bases). Trimming left V 3 bases short and J 6 bases short, with 8 bases between. The CDR3 loop spans 13 amino acids. The germline gives CDR1 SEHNR, CDR2 FQNEAQ (reference sequence). In nucleotides, the CDR3 is TGTGCCAGCAGCTTCTCAGGGGATGAAAAACTGTTTTTT. This sequence encodes CASSFSGDEKLFF.

This clone was observed once. The chain couples TRBV4-1 to TRBJ2-4; D gene uncertain. Trimming removed 0 bases from V and 4 bases from J, with 19 bases in between. The CDR3 runs to 18 residues. Germline CDR1 is MGHRA and CDR2 is YSYEKL. This CDR3 reads CASSQDPSAVTSKNIQYF. DNA for the CDR3: TGCGCCAGCAGCCAAGATCCCTCCGCAGTTACCTCGAAAAACATTCAGTACTTC.

The chain is built from TRBV7-2 and TRBJ2-3, with 11 positions matching TRBD2. Per germline, CDR1 SGHTA and CDR2 FQGNSA. The junction had 12 bases not matched to a gene; V was cut back by 5 bases and J by 5 bases. The CDR3 sequence is 17 residues long. CDR3 nucleotide sequence: TGTGCCAGCAGCCTTAGCGGGGGGGCCAGGGCGGTAGATACGCAGTATTTT. This sequence encodes CASSLSGGARAVDTQYF.

This clone was counted only a few times. J is TRBJ1-2 and V is TRBV6-2 or TRBV6-3; possible D gene TRBD1, 6 bases. Germline V gene data show CDR1 as MNHEY and CDR2 as SVGEGT. CDR3 length: 15 amino acids. Between the trimmed V and J ends, which lost 6 bases and 2 bases, there was a span of 16 bases. In DNA form, the CDR3 reads TGTGCCAGCAGCTGGGGCAGGGGCGCAAACTATGGCTACACCTTC. This encodes CASSWGRGANYGYTF.